A single sample is the source of the 30 T cell receptor beta chains below, sequenced in a study of blood T cells in healthy people across ages. The use of a sample-barcoded 5' primer and a J-beta primer mix characterized a second PCR of about 6 to 11 cycles. TCRdb independently ran MiXCR on the 5' RACE reads; one entry per CDR3 protein. This table has 1.5 million to 1.9 million distinct CDR3 sequences, roughly two fifths appearing once. The sample consisted of blood. The receptors come from a woman younger than 35 in good health.

The chain is built from TRBV7-2 and TRBJ1-2; D not certain. Per the germline V gene, CDR1 is SGHTA and CDR2 is FQGNSA. V shed 5 bases and J shed 6 bases, with 16 bases lying between them. The CDR3 covers 14 residues. The CDR3 reads CASSPAGFVDGYTF. In nucleotides, the CDR3 is TGTGCCAGCAGCCCCGCGGGGTTTGTCGATGGCTACACCTTC.

This clonotype has ten or more counts. The CDR3 loop reads CASSFGLNTDTQYF. CDR3 DNA: TGTGCCAGCAGCTTCGGACTGAACACAGATACGCAGTATTTT. The V gene is TRBV7-2, the J gene TRBJ2-3; the D gene is possibly TRBD2 (5 bases). V lost 3 bases to trimming and J lost 2 bases, with 9 bases between them. CDR1 and CDR2 (germline): SGHTA, FQGNSA. The CDR3 spans 14 residues.

This rearrangement joins TRBV7-9 to TRBJ1-4; 7 bases match TRBD1. CDR3 length: 17 amino acids. J gave up 0 bases and V 3 bases, and 7 bases lay outside the gene matches. Germline assignment: CDR1 SEHNR and CDR2 FQNEAQ (reference sequence). The CDR3 loop is CASSLGDRVATNEKLFF. CDR3 coding DNA: TGTGCCAGCAGCTTGGGCGACAGGGTGGCAACTAATGAAAAACTGTTTTTT.

This rearrangement joins TRBV14 to TRBJ2-3; 7 positions match TRBD2. The CDR3 covers 16 residues. Germline lookup yields CDR1 SGHDN and CDR2 FVKESK. V shed 2 bases, J shed 8 bases, and the junction held 13 bases outside the gene matches. CDR3 DNA sequence: TGTGCCAGCAGCCAAAGATTGCTAGCGGCCGGTGGTACGCAGTATTTT. Residues: CASSQRLLAAGGTQYF.

V usage is TRBV20-1 and J usage is TRBJ2-3; 13 bases match TRBD2. J gave up 7 bases and V 0 bases, and 16 bases lay outside the gene matches. The CDR3 is made up of 19 amino acids. The germline gives CDR1 DFQATT, CDR2 SNEGSKA (reference sequence). CDR3 sequence (DNA): TGCAGTGCTAGAGATCGGGCACTAGCGGGAGGGCAGAAACCAAATACGCAGTATTTT. Protein sequence: CSARDRALAGGQKPNTQYF.

There are a few counts of this clonotype. This chain connects TRBV28 to TRBJ2-7; the D is unclear. The DNA matches TRBJ2-5 better at its end, which makes the J call doubtful. This CDR3 has 13 residues. In germline, CDR1 is MDHEN, CDR2 SYDVKM. In nucleotides, the CDR3 is TGTGCCAGCAGTTTTAACTGGATAAAGACCCAGTACTTC. It specifies CASSFNWIKTQYF.

As regards this clonotype: The germline gene is not matched at one end of the junction; a read error may be the cause. The chain couples TRBV14 to TRBJ2-7, with TRBD1 matching over 11 bases. CDR1 is SGHDN and CDR2 is FVKESK in the germline V gene. This CDR3 has 15 amino acids. CDR3 DNA sequence: TGTGCCGGCAGTCTACCGGGACAGGGGGCCTACGAGCAGTACTTC. This translates into CAGSLPGQGAYEQYF.

The rearrangement uses TRBV5-1 and TRBJ2-3, with 11 bases matching TRBD2. Germline V gene data show CDR1 as SGHRS and CDR2 as YFSETQ. After removal of 1 base from V and 3 bases from J, the junction contained 4 bases not matched to a gene. The CDR3 extends over 16 amino acids. The CDR3 reads CASSLRSGGETDTQYF. CDR3 sequence (DNA): TGCGCCAGCAGCTTGCGTAGCGGGGGGGAAACAGATACGCAGTATTTT.

The rearrangement links TRBV5-1 to TRBJ1-2, with 8 bases fitting TRBD1. J was trimmed by 4 bases and V by 5 bases; bases with no gene match: 7. From germline, CDR1 is SGHRS and CDR2 YFSETQ. CDR3 length: 14 residues. The CDR3 DNA follows: TGCGCCAGCAGGGCTGGACAGGGAGGCTATGGCTACACCTTC. It is translated as CASRAGQGGYGYTF.

The chain carries TRBV6-2 or TRBV6-3 and TRBJ1-2; 7 bases are a match to TRBD1. Germline-derived CDR1 and CDR2 are MNHEY and SVGEGT. CDR3 length: 14 residues. V gave up 5 bases and J gave up 6 bases; unmatched junction bases: 9. The CDR3, as DNA: TGTGCCAGCAGTACGGGACAGAGCCCCCATGGCTACACCTTC. Its translation is CASSTGQSPHGYTF.

The chain has TRBV12-3 or TRBV12-4 and TRBJ2-1, with a weak D call TRBD2 (6 bases). V was trimmed by 4 bases and J by 10 bases, leaving 11 bases between them. The CDR3 runs to 12 residues. In nucleotides, the CDR3 is TGTGCCAGCAGTTATTGGGGGGAAGAGCAGTTCTTC. This translates into CASSYWGEEQFF.

This clonotype was seen only a few times. This rearrangement joins TRBV29-1 to TRBJ1-1; weak D call: TRBD1 (5 bases). Germline CDR1 is SQVTM and CDR2 is ANQGSEA. Trimming removed 7 bases from V and 7 bases from J, with 22 bases in between. CDR3 length equals 14 residues. The CDR3 bases are TGCAGCGCAAAGGGGCTCTCGGACCTATTTGAAGCTTTCTTT. This translates into CSAKGLSDLFEAFF.

The sample holds one count of this clonotype. A junction boundary mismatches the germline segment, possibly from a read error. The V and J genes are TRBV7-7 and TRBJ2-2; no reliable D call. The CDR3 is 13 residues long. Germline V CDR1 and CDR2: SSHAT, FNYEAQ (reference sequence). In DNA, the CDR3 is TGTGCTAGCAGCCGAGATGTCACCGGGGAGCTGTTTTTT. This gives the protein CASSRDVTGELFF. Filled out from reference TRBV7-7 and TRBJ2-2, the complete variable domain reads GAGVSQSPRYKVTKRGQDVTLRCDPISSHATLYWYQQALGQGPEFLTYFNYEAQPDKSGLPSDRFSAERPEGSISTLTIQRTEQRDSAMYRCASSRDVTGELFFGEGSRLTVL.

This clonotype appeared a few times. The chain couples TRBV7-2 to TRBJ2-3, with 7 bases lining up with TRBD2. The J segment lost 4 bases and the V segment lost 4 bases, leaving 11 bases of the junction unmatched. In germline, CDR1 is SGHTA, CDR2 FQGNSA. The CDR3 has 16 amino acids. Written as DNA, the CDR3 is TGTGCCAGCAGCTCCTGGACTAGGGCTAAGGCAGATACGCAGTATTTT. This sequence encodes CASSSWTRAKADTQYF.

The rearrangement links TRBV20-1 to TRBJ2-7; TRBD1 matches at 10 bases. Germline loops: CDR1 DFQATT, CDR2 SNEGSKA (reference sequence). This CDR3 contains 13 residues. Germline trimming cut 6 bases from V and 9 bases from J; bases unmatched to any gene: 11. This CDR3 is CSAGQGRGFRQYF. The CDR3 nucleotides are TGCAGTGCGGGACAGGGGCGTGGGTTTCGGCAGTACTTC.

The chain is built from TRBV6-6 and TRBJ2-7; 8 bases agree with TRBD2. The junction had 14 bases not matched to a gene; V was cut back by 6 bases and J by 7 bases. The germline CDR1 and CDR2 sequences are MNHNY and SVGAGI (reference sequence). The CDR3 length is 15 residues. CDR3 nucleotides: TGTGCCAGCAGACAGAGCGGGAGCTCCTACAATGAGCAGTACTTC. Protein sequence: CASRQSGSSYNEQYF.

This clonotype turned up a few times. One end of the junction varies from germline; a read error may be responsible. J is TRBJ2-3 and V is TRBV7-2; D is ambiguous. Germline V gene sequence: CDR1 SGHTA, CDR2 FQGNSA. The CDR3 has 12 residues. CDR3 region: CACSLDTDTQYF. Here the CDR3 DNA reads TGTGCCTGCAGCCTGGATACAGATACGCAGTATTTT.

The chain couples TRBV7-9 to TRBJ2-7; D gene unclear. This CDR3 spans 15 amino acids. Per the germline V gene, CDR1 is SEHNR and CDR2 is FQNEAQ (reference sequence). Between the trimmed V and J ends, which lost 8 bases and 4 bases, there was a span of 21 bases. CDR3 DNA sequence: TGTGCCAGCGGCACCCGAGGCAGTTCAAATTACGAGCAGTACTTC. It translates to CASGTRGSSNYEQYF.

This clonotype was found a few times. The genes are TRBV5-1 and TRBJ1-6; no firm D call. From germline, CDR1 is SGHRS and CDR2 YFSETQ. This CDR3 contains 15 residues. Trimming pared 0 bases from V and 8 bases from J, leaving 12 bases between. The CDR3 sequence: CASSLDLGLDSPLHF. CDR3 sequence (DNA): TGCGCCAGCAGCTTGGATTTAGGATTGGATTCACCCCTCCACTTT.

The chain links TRBV20-1 to TRBJ1-3; 9 bases fit TRBD1. Germline loops: CDR1 DFQATT, CDR2 SNEGSKA (reference sequence). J gave up 6 bases and V 2 bases, and 17 bases lay outside the gene matches. This CDR3 is built from 18 residues. The CDR3 DNA follows: TGCAGTGCTAGAAGGGACAGGGATATTCTCAGGAAGAAAAACACCATATATTTT. Translating gives CSARRDRDILRKKNTIYF.

The chain is built from TRBV15 and TRBJ2-5; possible D gene TRBD1, 5 bases. The CDR3 consists of 16 residues. CDR1 and CDR2 from the germline V gene are LNHNV and YYDKDF (reference sequence). V was trimmed by 3 bases and J by 3 bases, leaving 17 bases between them. This chain's CDR3 is CATSSPPSTDKETQYF. The CDR3 coding sequence is TGTGCCACCAGCAGTCCCCCGTCGACAGACAAAGAGACCCAGTACTTC.

The CDR3 DNA reads as TGCAGTGCTAGTCGGTCAGCCTCTAACTATGGCTACACCTTC. Translating gives CSASRSASNYGYTF. J is TRBJ1-2 and V is TRBV20-1; D not resolved. CDR3 length: 14 residues. V gave up 3 bases and J gave up 0 bases, with 11 bases separating them. Germline values: CDR1 DFQATT, CDR2 SNEGSKA (reference sequence).

V usage is TRBV6-5 and J usage is TRBJ1-1; D gene ambiguous. Trimming took 11 bases from V and 1 from J, leaving 11 bases between them. CDR3 size: 12 residues. CDR1 and CDR2 from the germline V gene are MNHEY and SVGAGI. In DNA form, the CDR3 reads TGTGCCTGCCTTGGGCGGAACACTGAAGCTTTCTTT. It translates to CACLGRNTEAFF.

The chain is built from TRBV27 and TRBJ2-5; D ambiguous. V shed 3 bases and J shed 11 bases, with 25 bases lying between them. The germline V gene has CDR1 MNHEY and CDR2 SMNVEV (reference sequence). The CDR3 consists of 16 residues. This chain's CDR3 is CASSLRLGLTYNEQYF. CDR3 nucleotides: TGTGCCAGCAGTTTGAGGCTCGGGCTAACCTACAATGAGCAGTACTTC.

The chain has TRBV12-3 or TRBV12-4 and TRBJ1-1; D uncertain. The CDR3 sequence is 13 residues long. Trimming pared 7 bases from V and 0 bases from J, leaving 9 bases between. CDR3 region: CASTTDLNTEAFF. CDR3 coding DNA: TGTGCCAGCACCACAGATTTGAACACTGAAGCTTTCTTT.

The rearrangement links TRBV3-1 to TRBJ2-1, with 10 bases matching TRBD2. CDR3 length equals 23 residues. With V trimmed by 3 bases and J by 7 bases, 30 bases remained unmatched. CDR1 is LGHDT and CDR2 is YNNKEL in the germline V gene (reference sequence). CDR3 amino acids: CASSQNFPQQGLDRLAGWNEQFF. CDR3 bases: TGTGCCAGCAGCCAGAATTTCCCGCAACAGGGGTTAGATCGACTAGCGGGCTGGAATGAGCAGTTCTTC.

This clonotype was seen a handful of times. The V gene is TRBV3-1, the J gene TRBJ2-1, with 13 bases lining up with TRBD2. Germline assignment: CDR1 LGHDT and CDR2 YNNKEL (reference sequence). Trimming took 1 base from V and 1 from J; bases not matched to a gene: 4. The CDR3 totals 18 residues. CDR3 sequence: CASSQATGLAGSYNEQFF. Here the CDR3 DNA reads TGTGCCAGCAGCCAAGCCACGGGACTAGCGGGATCCTACAATGAGCAGTTCTTC.

A word on this clonotype: At one end, the junction sequence differs from germline, possibly due to a read error. The chain joins TRBV7-9 to TRBJ1-6; no reliable D call. The CDR3 consists of 14 residues. CDR1 is SEHNR, CDR2 FQNEAQ, per germline (reference sequence). CDR3 residues: CASSLSSTGSPPHF. The CDR3 region has the DNA TGTGCCAGCAGCTTGAGCTCCACTGGGTCACCCCCCCACTTT. The whole variable domain, filled in from reference TRBV7-9 and TRBJ1-6, reads DTGVSQNPRHKITKRGQNVTFRCDPISEHNRLYWYRQTLGQGPEFLTYFQNEAQLEKSRLLSDRFSAERPKGSFSTLEIQRTEQGDSAMYLCASSLSSTGSPPHFGNGTRLTVT.

The CDR3: CTSSFRAGNQPQHF. For the CDR3, the DNA is TGTACCAGCAGCTTCAGGGCGGGCAATCAGCCCCAGCATTTT. This chain joins TRBV7-2 and TRBJ1-5; possibly TRBD1 for D (5 bases). CDR1 is SGHTA, CDR2 FQGNSA, per germline. The CDR3 has 14 residues. V shed 3 bases and J shed 2 bases, with 8 bases lying between them. Full variable domain (outside the CDR3, taken from reference TRBV7-2 and TRBJ1-5): GAGVSQSPSNKVTEKGKDVELRCDPISGHTALYWYRQSLGQGLEFLIYFQGNSAPDKSGLPSDRFSAERTGGSVSTLTIQRTQQEDSAVYLCTSSFRAGNQPQHFGDGTRLSIL.

The chain couples TRBV18 to TRBJ2-1; D tentatively fits TRBD1 or TRBD2 (5 bases each). Per the germline V gene, CDR1 is KGHSH and CDR2 is LQKENI. V was shortened by 6 bases and J by 8 bases, with 17 bases between the two germline ends. The length of the CDR3 is 14 residues. The CDR3 DNA is TGTGCCAGCTCGCAGAAGGGGAGTCTCGATGAGCAGTTCTTC. Translating gives CASSQKGSLDEQFF.